A selection of T cell receptor beta chains follows, all from one sample in a study of long-term antiretroviral therapy in people with HIV. The data were produced by immunoSEQ multiplex PCR, yet TCRdb's version contains in-frame clones alone and is incomplete. Among tens of thousands of clones listed, roughly four fifths were seen once. The material was unsorted PBMCs, obtained 1 year after starting antiretroviral therapy. The receptors were sampled from a man between 18 and 35 years old with HIV. Each CDR3 is given with its conserved first and last residue. The D gene is left open where the match is weak. Some rows have no size entry. The others give once, few or many, or a class for an expanded clone.

clone size,V gene,J gene,D gene,CDR3 protein,CDR3 DNA
-,TRBV19,TRBJ2-7,-,CASTLGDEQYF,TGTGCCAGTACCCTGGGAGACGAGCAGTACTTC
-,TRBV28,TRBJ2-1,-,CATRRAEQFF,TGTGCCACCAGAAGAGCTGAGCAGTTCTTC
-,TRBV10-3,TRBJ2-7,TRBD1,CAIKATGGMHWYEQYF,TGTGCCATCAAAGCGACAGGGGGCATGCATTGGTACGAGCAGTACTTC
-,TRBV27,TRBJ1-2,-,CASSERPAMGYTF,TGTGCCAGCAGTGAACGGCCGGCTATGGGCTACACCTTC
few,TRBV27,TRBJ1-2,TRBD1,CASRGTGAYGYTF,TGTGCCAGCAGGGGGACAGGGGCCTATGGCTACACCTTC
once,TRBV7-3,TRBJ2-7,TRBD2,CASSLGPSGSYEQYF,TGTGCCAGCAGCTTAGGTCCTAGCGGGAGTTACGAGCAGTACTTC
-,TRBV9,TRBJ2-3,TRBD2,CASSARGLAGTTDTQYF,TGTGCCAGCAGCGCACGGGGACTAGCGGGGACCACAGATACGCAGTATTTT
-,TRBV5-6,TRBJ2-7,TRBD2,CASSTRLTSGRPAEQYF,TGTGCCAGCAGCACCCGATTGACTAGCGGGAGGCCTGCCGAGCAGTACTTC
-,TRBV9,TRBJ2-2,TRBD2,CASSVGYGRATGELFF,TGTGCCAGCAGCGTAGGATACGGGAGGGCCACCGGGGAGCTGTTTTTT
-,TRBV19,TRBJ1-1,-,CASRVGPLETEAFF,TGTGCCAGCAGAGTGGGGCCCCTGGAGACTGAAGCTTTCTTT
few,TRBV19,TRBJ2-5,TRBD2,CASSSHPGTSGRATETQYF,TGTGCCAGTAGTTCACACCCCGGGACTAGCGGGAGGGCCACGGAGACCCAGTACTTC
few,TRBV6-4,TRBJ2-2,TRBD1,CASSERTGLSGELFF,TGTGCCAGCAGTGAAAGGACAGGGCTTTCCGGGGAGCTGTTTTTT
-,TRBV6-6,TRBJ1-2,-,CASSQGLQGYGYTF,TGTGCCAGCAGCCAGGGCCTTCAAGGGTATGGCTACACCTTC
-,TRBV6-1,TRBJ2-1,-,CASRLGVWEQFF,TGTGCCAGCAGGTTGGGGGTATGGGAGCAGTTCTTC
few,TRBV6-1,TRBJ1-2,-,CASSQTEIYGYTF,TGTGCCAGCAGTCAGACAGAAATCTATGGCTACACCTTC
-,TRBV25-1,TRBJ2-3,-,CASSELIGLTQYF,TGTGCCAGCAGTGAATTAATAGGCCTTACGCAGTATTTT
-,TRBV27,TRBJ1-2,-,CASSRTASYGYTF,TGTGCCAGCAGTCGGACAGCCAGCTATGGCTACACCTTC
-,TRBV7-9,TRBJ1-1,-,CASSAQGTAEAFF,TGTGCCAGCAGCGCTCAGGGTACTGCTGAAGCTTTCTTT
-,TRBV27,TRBJ2-7,-,CASSIRDGSYEQYF,TGTGCCAGCAGTATCAGGGACGGTTCCTACGAGCAGTACTTC
-,TRBV28,TRBJ2-7,-,CASSFYYGYYEQYF,TGTGCCAGCAGTTTTTACTACGGATACTACGAGCAGTACTTC
-,TRBV19,TRBJ2-1,TRBD2,CASSMGTSGGAYPHEQFF,TGTGCCAGTAGTATGGGGACTAGCGGGGGGGCCTACCCACATGAGCAGTTCTTC
once,TRBV5-1,TRBJ2-7,-,CASRPQGGGYEQYF,TGCGCCAGCAGACCTCAGGGTGGTGGGTACGAGCAGTACTTC
-,TRBV7-9,TRBJ1-1,-,CASSLARAAEAFF,TGTGCCAGCAGCTTAGCGCGGGCAGCTGAAGCTTTCTTT
few,TRBV5-1,TRBJ1-1,-,CASSLGTDKAFF,TGCGCCAGCAGCTTGGGTACAGACAAAGCTTTCTTT
-,TRBV11-1,TRBJ2-5,TRBD1,CASSLLQGAEETQYF,TGTGCCAGCAGCTTACTCCAGGGGGCCGAAGAGACCCAGTACTTC
-,TRBV2,TRBJ1-5,-,CASSESGPSQPQHF,TGTGCCAGCAGTGAAAGTGGACCCAGTCAGCCCCAGCATTTT
-,TRBV6-5,TRBJ1-1,-,CASSKPLEWKTEAFF,TGTGCCAGCAGTAAACCGCTCGAGTGGAAAACTGAAGCTTTCTTT
-,TRBV5-1,TRBJ1-2,TRBD1,CASSLTGDYGYTF,TGCGCCAGCAGCTTGACAGGGGACTATGGCTACACCTTC
once,TRBV18,TRBJ1-2,-,CASSPQDTYGYTF,TGTGCCAGCTCACCACAGGACACCTATGGCTACACCTTC
-,TRBV7-9,TRBJ1-1,-,CASSSTNPNTEAFF,TGTGCCAGCAGCTCGACTAACCCGAACACTGAAGCTTTCTTT
-,TRBV6-1,TRBJ1-1,TRBD1,CASRGQGRVTEAFF,TGTGCCAGCAGGGGACAGGGTCGCGTCACTGAAGCTTTCTTT
-,TRBV18,TRBJ1-2,TRBD1,CASSLSSGTGVRAHGYTF,TGTGCCAGCTCACTCAGCTCCGGGACAGGGGTCCGGGCCCATGGCTACACCTTC
once,TRBV4-1,TRBJ2-7,-,CASSVQAVSSYEQYF,TGCGCCAGCAGCGTCCAAGCGGTGAGCTCCTACGAGCAGTACTTC
-,TRBV7-9,TRBJ2-3,TRBD2,CASSLAPGLAGYTDTQYF,TGTGCCAGCAGCTTAGCCCCTGGACTAGCGGGGTACACAGATACGCAGTATTTT
-,TRBV15,TRBJ1-1,-,CATSEGVANTEAFF,TGTGCCACCAGTGAAGGGGTTGCGAACACTGAAGCTTTCTTT
-,TRBV10-3,TRBJ2-2,TRBD2,CAISGREDTGELFF,TGTGCCATCAGTGGTCGGGAGGACACCGGGGAGCTGTTTTTT
-,TRBV6-6,TRBJ1-2,-,CASSYSRTDDYGYTF,TGTGCCAGCAGTTACTCGAGGACCGACGACTATGGCTACACCTTC
few,TRBV29-1,TRBJ1-2,-,CSARGGRGYTF,TGCAGCGCCCGGGGGGGTCGTGGCTACACCTTC
-,TRBV9,TRBJ1-2,-,CASSVGDINYGYTF,TGTGCCAGCAGCGTAGGGGACATTAACTATGGCTACACCTTC
-,TRBV5-6,TRBJ2-2,TRBD1,CASSSGTDEFRELFF,TGTGCCAGCAGCTCCGGGACAGATGAATTCCGGGAGCTGTTTTTT
-,TRBV11-2,TRBJ1-1,-,CASSLRTPEDTTEAFF,TGTGCCAGCAGCTTAAGGACCCCGGAGGATACCACTGAAGCTTTCTTT
-,TRBV7-8,TRBJ2-7,-,CASSLGGGEQYF,TGTGCCAGCAGCTTAGGGGGAGGCGAGCAGTACTTC
-,TRBV5-6,TRBJ1-4,-,CASSLGREYPMTEKLFF,TGTGCCAGCAGCTTGGGGCGGGAATATCCAATGACCGAAAAACTGTTTTTT
few,TRBV7-7,TRBJ1-1,-,CASSLTLNTEAFF,TGTGCTAGCAGCCTAACCTTGAACACTGAAGCTTTCTTT
-,TRBV11-2,TRBJ2-1,TRBD2,CASSNSAGRFF,TGTGCCAGCAGCAATTCAGCGGGACGGTTCTTC
-,TRBV5-1,TRBJ2-7,TRBD1,CASSLGTDYEQYF,TGCGCCAGCAGCTTAGGGACAGACTACGAGCAGTACTTC